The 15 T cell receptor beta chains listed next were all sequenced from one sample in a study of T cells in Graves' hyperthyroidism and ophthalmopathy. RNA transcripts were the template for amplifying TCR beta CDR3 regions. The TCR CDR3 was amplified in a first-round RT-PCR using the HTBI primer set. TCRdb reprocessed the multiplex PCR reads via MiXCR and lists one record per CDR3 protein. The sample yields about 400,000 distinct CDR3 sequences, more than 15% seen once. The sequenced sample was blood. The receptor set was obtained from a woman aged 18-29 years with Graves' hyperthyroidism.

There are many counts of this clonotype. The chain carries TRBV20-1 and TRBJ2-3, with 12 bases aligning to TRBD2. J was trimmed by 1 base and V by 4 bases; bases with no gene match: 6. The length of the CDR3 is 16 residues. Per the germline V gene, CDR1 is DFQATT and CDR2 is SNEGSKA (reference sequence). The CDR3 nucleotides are TGCAGTGCTACCGGACTAGCGGGACGTGGCACAGATACGCAGTATTTT. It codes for CSATGLAGRGTDTQYF.

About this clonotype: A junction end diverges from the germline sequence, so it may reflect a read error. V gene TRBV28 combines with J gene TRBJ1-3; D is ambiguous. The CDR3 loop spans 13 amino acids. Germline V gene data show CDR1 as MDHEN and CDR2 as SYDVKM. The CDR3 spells CASSPDRGNTICF. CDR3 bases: TGTGCCAGCAGTCCGGACCGTGGAAACACCATATGTTTT.

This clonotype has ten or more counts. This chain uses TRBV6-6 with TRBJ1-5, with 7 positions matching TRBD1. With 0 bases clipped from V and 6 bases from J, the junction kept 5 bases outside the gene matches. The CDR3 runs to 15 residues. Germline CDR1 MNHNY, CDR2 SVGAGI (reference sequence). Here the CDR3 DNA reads TGTGCCAGCAGTTACTCCGCAGGGGGGGGTCAGCCCCAGCATTTT. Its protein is CASSYSAGGGQPQHF.

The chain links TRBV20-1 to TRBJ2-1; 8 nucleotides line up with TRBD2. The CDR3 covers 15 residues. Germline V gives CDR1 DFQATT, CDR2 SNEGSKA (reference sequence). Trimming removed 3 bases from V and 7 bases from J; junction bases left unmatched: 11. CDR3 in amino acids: CSARQLGTRYNEQFF. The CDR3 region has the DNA TGCAGTGCTAGGCAGCTCGGGACTAGATATAATGAGCAGTTCTTC.

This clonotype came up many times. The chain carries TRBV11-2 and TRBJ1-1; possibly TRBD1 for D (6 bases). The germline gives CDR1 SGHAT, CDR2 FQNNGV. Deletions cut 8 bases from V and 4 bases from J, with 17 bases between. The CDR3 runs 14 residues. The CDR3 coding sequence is TGTGCCAGCCTGCTGCAGCAGGGGTCCACTGAAGCTTTCTTT. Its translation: CASLLQQGSTEAFF.

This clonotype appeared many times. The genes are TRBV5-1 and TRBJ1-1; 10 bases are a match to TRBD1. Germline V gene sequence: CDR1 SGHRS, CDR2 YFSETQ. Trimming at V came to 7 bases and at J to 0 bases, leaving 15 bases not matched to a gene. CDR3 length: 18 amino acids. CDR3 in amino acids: CASFPRVTGGMMNTEAFF. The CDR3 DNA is TGCGCCAGCTTTCCAAGGGTGACAGGGGGCATGATGAACACTGAAGCTTTCTTT.

CDR3 in amino acids: CASSPPRGSPTTSTDTQYF. The DNA of the CDR3 is TGTGCCAGCAGCCCCCCGAGGGGGTCACCAACTACTAGCACAGATACGCAGTATTTT. The V and J genes are TRBV11-2 and TRBJ2-3; TRBD1 might be the D (6 bases). Looked up from germline, CDR1 is SGHAT and CDR2 is FQNNGV. The CDR3 sequence is 19 residues long. Between the trimmed V and J ends, which lost 5 bases and 0 bases, there was a span of 24 bases.

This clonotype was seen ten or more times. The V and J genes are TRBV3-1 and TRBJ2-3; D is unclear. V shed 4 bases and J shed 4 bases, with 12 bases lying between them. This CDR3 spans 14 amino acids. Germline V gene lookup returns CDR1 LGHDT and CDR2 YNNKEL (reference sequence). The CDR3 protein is CASSRSTHSDTQYF. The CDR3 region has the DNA TGTGCCAGCAGCCGCTCGACACACTCAGATACGCAGTATTTT.

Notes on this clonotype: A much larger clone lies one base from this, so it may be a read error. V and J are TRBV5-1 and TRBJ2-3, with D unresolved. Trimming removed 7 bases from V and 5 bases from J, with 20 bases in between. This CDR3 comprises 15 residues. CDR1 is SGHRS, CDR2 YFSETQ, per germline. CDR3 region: CASRPGVGSGDTQYF. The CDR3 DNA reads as TGCGCCAGCCGCCCCGGCGTTGGGTCGGGAGATACGCAGTATTTT.

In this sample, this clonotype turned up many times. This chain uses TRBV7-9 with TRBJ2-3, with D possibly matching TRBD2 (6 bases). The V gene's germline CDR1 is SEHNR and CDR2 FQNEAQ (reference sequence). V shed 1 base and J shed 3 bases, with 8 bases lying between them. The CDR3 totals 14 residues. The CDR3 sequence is CASSLDGGTDTQYF. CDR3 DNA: TGTGCCAGCAGCTTAGATGGAGGGACAGATACGCAGTATTTT.

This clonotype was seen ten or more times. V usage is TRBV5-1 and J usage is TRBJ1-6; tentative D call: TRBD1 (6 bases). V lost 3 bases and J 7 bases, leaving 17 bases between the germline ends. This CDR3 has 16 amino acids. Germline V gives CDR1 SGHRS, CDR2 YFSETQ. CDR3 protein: CASSSFGGGENSPLHF. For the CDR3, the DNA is TGCGCCAGCAGCTCCTTTGGAGGGGGTGAGAATTCACCCCTCCACTTT.

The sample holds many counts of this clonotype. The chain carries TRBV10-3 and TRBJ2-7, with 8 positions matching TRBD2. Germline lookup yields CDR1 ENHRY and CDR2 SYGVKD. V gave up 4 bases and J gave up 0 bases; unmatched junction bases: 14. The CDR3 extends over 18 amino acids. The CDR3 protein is CAISVIGTRGDNSYEQYF. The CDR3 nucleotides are TGTGCCATCAGTGTGATTGGGACTAGAGGGGACAACTCCTACGAGCAGTACTTC.

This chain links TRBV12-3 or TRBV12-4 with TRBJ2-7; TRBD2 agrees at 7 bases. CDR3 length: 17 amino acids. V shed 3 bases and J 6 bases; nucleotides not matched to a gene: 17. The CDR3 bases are TGTGCCAGCAGTTTTAGGCGGGAGCCATTCAGGGTGGGCGAGCAGTACTTC. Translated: CASSFRREPFRVGEQYF.

The CDR3 DNA sequence: TGTGCCAGCTCACCACAAAGGGCCGGTCAGCCCCAGCATTTT. Amino acids: CASSPQRAGQPQHF. The chain couples TRBV6-2 or TRBV6-3 to TRBJ1-5, with D unclear. Per germline, CDR1 MNHEY and CDR2 SVGEGT. The ends were cut back, 8 bases at V and 6 bases at J, with 17 bases in the middle. CDR3 length equals 14 residues.

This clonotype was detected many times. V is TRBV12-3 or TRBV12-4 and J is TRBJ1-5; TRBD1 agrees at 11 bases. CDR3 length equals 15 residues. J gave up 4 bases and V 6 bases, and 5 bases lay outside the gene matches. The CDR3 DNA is TGTGCCAGCAGCACAGGGACAGGGGGGAATCAGCCCCAGCATTTT. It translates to CASSTGTGGNQPQHF.